This T cell receptor beta chain derives from a study of CD8 T cells in ankylosing spondylitis. Findings of the study overall: Relatively scarce in peripheral blood, disease-linked clones were CD8+. Past research had described some motif variants in reactive arthritis synovial fluid and blood.

V lost 2 bases and J lost 2, with 7 bases in between. Germline V gene data show CDR1 as MNHEY and CDR2 as SVGAGI. The CDR3 runs to 14 residues. On this clonotype: The antigen is undetermined.

The TCR beta libraries were generated through quantitative 5'-RACE incorporating molecular barcodes. TCRdb processed the 5' RACE reads anew with MiXCR; each CDR3 protein has one entry. The table lists 150,000 to 200,000 distinct CDR3 sequences, around 10% of them singletons. The chain has TRBV6-5 and TRBJ1-3; D remains ambiguous. The sequenced material came from blood, either unsorted or a sorted T cell fraction (not recorded which). This sequence originates from a male donor with ankylosing spondylitis or in good health (not recorded which). The chain's CDR3 is CASSYEGTGNTIYF. CDR3 nucleotides: TGTGCCAGCAGTTACGAGGGCACTGGAAACACCATATATTTT.